These 2 T cell receptor beta chains were all obtained from the same sample, sequenced in a study of blood T cell repertoires in COVID-19. Sequencing was performed with immunoSEQ multiplex PCR; in TCRdb, only in-frame clones are kept and a portion is missing. The table lists a few hundred thousand clones, 84% of them singletons. Sequencing input: peripheral blood. These TCRs come from a woman in her sixties or seventies with acute or convalescent COVID-19.

The chain couples TRBV2 to TRBJ1-6, with 10 bases matching TRBD1. CDR3 size: 15 residues. The germline gives CDR1 SNHLY, CDR2 FYNNEI. V lost 6 bases, J lost 10 bases, and 9 bases stayed unmatched. CDR3 DNA: TGTGCCAGCAGGGCTAGGACAGGGGGTGGGTCACCCCTCCACTTT. Protein sequence: CASRARTGGGSPLHF.

This chain links TRBV28 with TRBJ1-2; the D gene is possibly TRBD1 (5 bases). The germline V gene has CDR1 MDHEN and CDR2 SYDVKM. Trimming pared 11 bases from V and 2 bases from J, leaving 18 bases between. The CDR3 runs 14 residues. The CDR3 is CAARAGGENYGYTF. The CDR3 DNA sequence: TGTGCCGCAAGGGCCGGGGGGGAAAACTATGGCTACACCTTC.